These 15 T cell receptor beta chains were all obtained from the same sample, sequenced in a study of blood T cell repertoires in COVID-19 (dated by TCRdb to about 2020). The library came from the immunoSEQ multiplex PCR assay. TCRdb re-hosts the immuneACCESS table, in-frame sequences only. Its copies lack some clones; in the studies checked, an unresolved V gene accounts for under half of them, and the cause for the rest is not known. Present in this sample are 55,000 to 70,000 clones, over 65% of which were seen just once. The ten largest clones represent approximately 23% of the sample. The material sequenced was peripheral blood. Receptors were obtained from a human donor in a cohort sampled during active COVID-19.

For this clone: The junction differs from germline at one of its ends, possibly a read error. The CDR3 sequence: CASSVPGLAGPSHF. In nucleotides, the CDR3 is TGTGCCAGCAGCGTGCCGGGACTAGCGGGCCCGAGTCACTTC. This chain connects TRBV28 to TRBJ2-7, with 12 bases matching TRBD2. This CDR3 comprises 14 residues. CDR1 and CDR2 (germline): MDHEN, SYDVKM. Combining the CDR3 with reference TRBV28 and TRBJ2-7 gives the whole variable domain DVKVTQSSRYLVKRTGEKVFLECVQDMDHENMFWYRQDPGLGLRLIYFSYDVKMKEKGDIPEGYSVSREKKERFSLILESASTNQTSMYLCASSVPGLAGPSHFGPGTRLTVT.

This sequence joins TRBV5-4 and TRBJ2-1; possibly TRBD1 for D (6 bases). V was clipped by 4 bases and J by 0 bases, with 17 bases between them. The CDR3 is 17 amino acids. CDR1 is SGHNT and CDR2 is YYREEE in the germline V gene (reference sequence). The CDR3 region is CASSPGAGVSSYNEQFF. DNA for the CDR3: TGTGCCAGCAGCCCCGGGGCAGGGGTATCCTCCTACAATGAGCAGTTCTTC.

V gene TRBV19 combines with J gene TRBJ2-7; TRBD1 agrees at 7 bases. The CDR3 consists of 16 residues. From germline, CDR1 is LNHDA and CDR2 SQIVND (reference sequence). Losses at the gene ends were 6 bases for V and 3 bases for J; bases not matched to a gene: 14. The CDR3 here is CASSQETGTVLYEQYF. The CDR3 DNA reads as TGTGCCAGTAGCCAAGAAACCGGGACAGTTCTCTACGAGCAGTACTTC.

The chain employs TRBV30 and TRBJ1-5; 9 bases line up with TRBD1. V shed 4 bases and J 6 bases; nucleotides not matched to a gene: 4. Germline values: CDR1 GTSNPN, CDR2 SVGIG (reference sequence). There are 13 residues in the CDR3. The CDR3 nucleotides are TGTGCCTGGAACAGGGGGCTCGGTCAGCCCCAGCATTTT. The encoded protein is CAWNRGLGQPQHF.

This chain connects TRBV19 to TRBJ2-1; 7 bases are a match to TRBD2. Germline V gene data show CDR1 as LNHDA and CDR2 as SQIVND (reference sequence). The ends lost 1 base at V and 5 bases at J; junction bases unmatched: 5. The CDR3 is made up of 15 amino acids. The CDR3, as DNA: TGTGCCAGTAGTATAGCGGCGGGAGAGAACAATGAGCAGTTCTTC. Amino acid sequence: CASSIAAGENNEQFF.

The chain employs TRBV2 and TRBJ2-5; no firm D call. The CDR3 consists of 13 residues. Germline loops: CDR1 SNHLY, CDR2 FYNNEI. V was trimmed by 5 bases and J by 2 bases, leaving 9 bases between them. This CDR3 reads CASSLGSQETQYF. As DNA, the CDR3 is TGTGCCAGCAGTCTTGGCTCGCAAGAGACCCAGTACTTC.

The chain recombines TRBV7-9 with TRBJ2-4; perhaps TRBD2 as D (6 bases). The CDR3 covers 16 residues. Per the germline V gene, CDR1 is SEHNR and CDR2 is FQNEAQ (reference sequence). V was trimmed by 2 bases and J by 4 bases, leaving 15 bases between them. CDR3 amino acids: CASSLNGGPEKNIQYF. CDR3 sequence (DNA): TGTGCCAGCAGCTTAAATGGAGGGCCCGAGAAAAACATTCAGTACTTC.

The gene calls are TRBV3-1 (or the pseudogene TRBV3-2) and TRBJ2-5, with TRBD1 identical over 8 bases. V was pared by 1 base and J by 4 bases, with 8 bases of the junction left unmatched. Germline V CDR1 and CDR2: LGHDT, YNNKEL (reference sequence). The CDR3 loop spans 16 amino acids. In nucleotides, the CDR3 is TGTGCCAGCAGCCAAGGGACAGGGTCACATGGAGAGACCCAGTACTTC. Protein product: CASSQGTGSHGETQYF.

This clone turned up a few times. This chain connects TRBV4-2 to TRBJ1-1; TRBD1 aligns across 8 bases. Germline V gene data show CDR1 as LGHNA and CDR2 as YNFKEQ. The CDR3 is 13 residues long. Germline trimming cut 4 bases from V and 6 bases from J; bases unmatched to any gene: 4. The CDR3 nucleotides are TGTGCCAGCAGCCCTGGACAGGGCTCTGAAGCTTTCTTT. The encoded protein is CASSPGQGSEAFF.

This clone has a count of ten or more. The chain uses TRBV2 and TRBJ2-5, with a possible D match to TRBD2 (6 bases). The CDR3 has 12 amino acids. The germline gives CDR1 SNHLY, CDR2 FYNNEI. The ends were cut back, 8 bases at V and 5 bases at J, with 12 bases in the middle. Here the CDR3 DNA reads TGTGCCAGCGGGGGGATAGAGGAGACCCAGTACTTC. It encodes CASGGIEETQYF.

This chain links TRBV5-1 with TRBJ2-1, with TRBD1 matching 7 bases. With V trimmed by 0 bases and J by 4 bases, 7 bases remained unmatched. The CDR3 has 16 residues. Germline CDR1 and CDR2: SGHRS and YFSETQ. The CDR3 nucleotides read TGCGCCAGCAGCTTGGCCAGGGACAGCAAATACAATGAGCAGTTCTTC. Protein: CASSLARDSKYNEQFF.

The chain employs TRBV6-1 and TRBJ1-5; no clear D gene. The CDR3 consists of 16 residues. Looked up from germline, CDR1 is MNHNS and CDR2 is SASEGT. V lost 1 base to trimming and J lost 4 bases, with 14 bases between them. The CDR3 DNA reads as TGTGCCAGCAGTGAAGAACTACCGGGTAATAATCAGCCCCAGCATTTT. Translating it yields CASSEELPGNNQPQHF.

The CDR3 protein is CASSIERHTDTQYF. The CDR3 bases are TGTGCCAGTAGTATTGAGCGGCACACAGATACGCAGTATTTT. This chain uses TRBV19 with TRBJ2-3, with a weak D call TRBD2 (5 bases). CDR1 is LNHDA and CDR2 is SQIVND in the germline V gene (reference sequence). Trimming removed 3 bases at V and 2 bases at J, with 9 bases between. The CDR3 contains 14 residues. The variable domain in full, completed from reference TRBV19 and TRBJ2-3, reads DGGITQSPKYLFRKEGQNVTLSCEQNLNHDAMYWYRQDPGQGLRLIYYSQIVNDFQKGDIAEGYSVSREKKESFPLTVTSAQKNPTAFYLCASSIERHTDTQYFGPGTRLTVL.

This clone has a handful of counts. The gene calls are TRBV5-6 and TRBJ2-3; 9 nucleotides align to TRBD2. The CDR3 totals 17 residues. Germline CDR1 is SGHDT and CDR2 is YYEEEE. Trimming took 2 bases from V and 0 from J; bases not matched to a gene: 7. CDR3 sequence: CASSFGAGGISTDTQYF. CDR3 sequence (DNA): TGTGCCAGCAGCTTCGGGGCGGGAGGGATTAGCACAGATACGCAGTATTTT. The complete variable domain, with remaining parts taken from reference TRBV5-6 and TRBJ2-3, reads DAGVTQSPTHLIKTRGQQVTLRCSPKSGHDTVSWYQQALGQGPQFIFQYYEEEERQRGNFPDRFSGHQFPNYSSELNVNALLLGDSALYLCASSFGAGGISTDTQYFGPGTRLTVL.

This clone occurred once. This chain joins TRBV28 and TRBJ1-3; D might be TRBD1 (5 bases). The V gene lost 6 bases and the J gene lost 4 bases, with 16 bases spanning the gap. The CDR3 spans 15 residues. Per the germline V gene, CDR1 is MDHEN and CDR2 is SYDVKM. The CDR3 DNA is TGTGCCAGCAGCCCACGGGTCAGGGTAGGAAACACCATATATTTT. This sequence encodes CASSPRVRVGNTIYF.